The 18 T cell receptor beta chains below all came from one sample that was sequenced in a study of vaccination effects on CD4 cells after COVID-19. After expansion with viral peptide pools in the ViraFEST assay, antigen-specific CD4+ T cells were sequenced. CD4+ T cells were isolated after 10 days of culture. Sequencing used immunoSEQ multiplex PCR; TCRdb keeps in-frame clones, though not all of them. In the table there are over 50,000 clones, about four fifths of which are singletons. These receptors' targets are unknown. This specimen was CD4+ T cells from PBMCs cultured with HCoV-229E spike peptides, taken before COVID-19 vaccination. The origin of the receptors is a human donor who received a COVID-19 vaccine.

The chain is built from TRBV4-1 and TRBJ2-6, with 10 bases aligning to TRBD1. V trimming: 4 bases; J trimming: 1 base; junction bases outside the gene matches: 4. The CDR3 covers 17 residues. Germline loops: CDR1 MGHRA, CDR2 YSYEKL. The CDR3 here is CASSPTGGRSGANVLTF. The CDR3, as DNA: TGCGCCAGCAGCCCGACAGGGGGCAGGTCTGGGGCCAACGTCCTGACTTTC.

This chain joins TRBV19 and TRBJ1-1; the D is unclear. Germline lookup yields CDR1 LNHDA and CDR2 SQIVND (reference sequence). This CDR3 has 15 amino acids. Trimming took off 7 bases at V and 2 bases at J, with 17 bases between the two ends. CDR3: CASNEGRDFNTEAFF. DNA for the CDR3: TGTGCCAGTAATGAGGGAAGAGATTTTAACACTGAAGCTTTCTTT.

This clone was seen more than once but under ten times. V gene TRBV7-2 combines with J gene TRBJ2-5, with a tentative D call TRBD1 (6 bases). This CDR3 is built from 16 residues. Trimming stripped 3 bases from V and 5 bases from J, with 19 bases between. The germline V gene encodes CDR1 SGHTA and CDR2 FQGNSA. CDR3 in amino acids: CASSLLLTSRGETQYF. The CDR3 DNA reads as TGTGCCAGCAGCTTGCTACTGACCTCAAGGGGGGAGACCCAGTACTTC.

This clone has only a few counts. The chain uses TRBV6-2 or TRBV6-3 and TRBJ2-1, with D tentatively TRBD2 (5 bases). This CDR3 contains 15 residues. Per germline, CDR1 MNHEY and CDR2 SVGEGT. V lost 4 bases to trimming and J lost 0 bases, with 10 bases between them. CDR3 sequence reads: CASSWWRSSYNEQFF. The CDR3 DNA sequence: TGTGCCAGCAGTTGGTGGAGGAGCTCCTACAATGAGCAGTTCTTC.

This clone was observed a few times. The rearrangement joins TRBV5-1 to TRBJ1-2; D possibly corresponds to TRBD1 (5 bases). Trimming took off 4 bases at V and 4 bases at J, with 11 bases between the two ends. This CDR3 region has 13 residues. From germline, CDR1 is SGHRS and CDR2 YFSETQ. The DNA of the CDR3 is TGCGCCAGCAGCCTCCGGGACCCCTATGGCTACACCTTC. This codes for CASSLRDPYGYTF.

The genes are TRBV6-5 and TRBJ1-6; tentatively, D is TRBD1 (5 bases). The CDR3 spans 14 residues. CDR1 is MNHEY, CDR2 SVGAGI, per germline. Trimming removed 7 bases from V and 10 bases from J, with 17 bases in between. The CDR3 sequence: CASTPGGSWSPLHF. The DNA for the CDR3 is TGTGCCAGCACCCCCGGGGGTAGTTGGTCACCCCTCCACTTT.

The V and J genes are TRBV15 and TRBJ2-7, with D unclear. V lost 0 bases and J lost 6, with 9 bases in between. Germline-derived CDR1 and CDR2 are LNHNV and YYDKDF (reference sequence). The CDR3 sequence is 13 residues long. CDR3 DNA: TGTGCCACCAGCAGAGATCTCTGGGCCGAGCAGTACGTC. It is translated as CATSRDLWAEQYV.

The rearrangement links TRBV12-5 to TRBJ2-1; maybe TRBD1 (6 bases). Looked up from germline, CDR1 is LGHNT and CDR2 is FRNRAP. The CDR3 covers 18 residues. Trimming stripped 2 bases from V and 3 bases from J, with 20 bases between. CDR3 sequence reads: CASGLIMRTLRGYNEQFF. DNA for the CDR3: TGTGCTAGTGGTTTGATTATGCGAACCCTCAGGGGCTACAATGAGCAGTTCTTC.

The rearrangement joins TRBV3-1 (or the pseudogene TRBV3-2) to TRBJ2-3; 12 bases fit TRBD2. CDR1 and CDR2 (germline): LGHDT, YNNKEL (reference sequence). Trimming removed 4 bases from V and 0 bases from J; junction bases left unmatched: 5. The CDR3 length is 17 residues. The CDR3, as DNA: TGTGCCAGCAGCCCGCGACTAGCGGGGGCTAGCACAGATACGCAGTATTTT. Residues: CASSPRLAGASTDTQYF.

The rearrangement uses TRBV18 and TRBJ2-3; D is ambiguous. Germline V gives CDR1 KGHSH, CDR2 LQKENI. V shed 2 bases and J shed 2 bases, with 2 bases lying between them. The CDR3 spans 12 residues. The DNA for the CDR3 is TGTGCCAGCTCACCATTCACAGATACGCAGTATTTT. This translates into CASSPFTDTQYF.

The genes are TRBV6-1 and TRBJ2-3; D is possibly TRBD2 (5 bases). The CDR3 runs 17 residues. Germline CDR1 MNHNS, CDR2 SASEGT. V dropped 2 bases and J dropped 7 bases, with 22 bases sitting between them. CDR3 amino acids: CASSERRGFDIENTQYF. Here the CDR3 DNA reads TGTGCCAGCAGTGAACGGCGAGGGTTTGATATCGAAAATACGCAGTATTTT.

The chain joins TRBV30 to TRBJ2-3; D is undetermined. The CDR3 sequence is 12 residues long. Germline V gives CDR1 GTSNPN, CDR2 SVGIG (reference sequence). With 2 bases removed from V and 6 bases from J, the gap between germline ends came to 9 bases. CDR3: CAWSPLRDTQYF. Here the CDR3 DNA reads TGTGCCTGGAGTCCCCTTCGTGATACGCAGTATTTT. The full variable domain, rest sourced from reference TRBV30 and TRBJ2-3, is SQTIHQWPATLVQPVGSPLSLECTVEGTSNPNLYWYRQAAGRGLQLLFYSVGIGQISSEVPQNLSASRPQDRQFILSSKKLLLSDSGFYLCAWSPLRDTQYFGPGTRLTVL.

The gene calls are TRBV19 and TRBJ1-1; 7 positions agree with TRBD1. CDR3 length equals 16 residues. Trimming at V came to 6 bases and at J to 1 base, leaving 11 bases not matched to a gene. CDR1 and CDR2 from the germline V gene are LNHDA and SQIVND (reference sequence). The CDR3 nucleotides are TGTGCCAGTAGGGGAGACAGGGAACCATCGAACACTGAAGCTTTCTTT. This translates into CASRGDREPSNTEAFF.

This clone was seen only a few times. The CDR3 is CSARNYGYTF. The CDR3 DNA reads TGCAGTGCTAGAAACTATGGCTACACCTTC. The genes are TRBV20-1 and TRBJ1-2; no clear D gene. The CDR3 has 10 residues. The V gene's germline CDR1 is DFQATT and CDR2 SNEGSKA (reference sequence). V shed 2 bases and J shed 2 bases, with 0 bases lying between them.

The rearrangement uses TRBV6-1 and TRBJ1-1, with D maybe TRBD1 (6 bases). Looked up from germline, CDR1 is MNHNS and CDR2 is SASEGT. Trimming stripped 2 bases from V and 1 base from J, with 11 bases between. There are 15 residues in the CDR3. The CDR3: CASSEIGQTNTEAFF. The CDR3 DNA is TGTGCCAGCAGTGAAATCGGACAGACGAACACTGAAGCTTTCTTT.

This chain connects TRBV5-4 to TRBJ1-2; TRBD1 matches at 7 bases. CDR1 is SGHNT, CDR2 YYREEE, per germline (reference sequence). The CDR3 has 13 residues. V lost 3 bases, J lost 4 bases, and 3 bases stayed unmatched. The chain's CDR3 is CASSSTGPYGYTF. CDR3 coding DNA: TGTGCCAGCAGCTCGACAGGGCCCTATGGCTACACCTTC.

The rearrangement links TRBV9 to TRBJ1-1, with D uncertain. V was pared by 2 bases and J by 3 bases, with 8 bases between. Germline CDR1 and CDR2: SGDLS and YYNGEE. This CDR3 is built from 13 residues. In DNA, the CDR3 is TGTGCCAGCAGCGTGAGACACCACACTGAAGCTTTCTTT. Amino acid sequence: CASSVRHHTEAFF.

The rearrangement joins TRBV24-1 to TRBJ2-5; weak D call: TRBD1 (5 bases). V lost 9 bases and J 5 bases, leaving 15 bases between the germline ends. The germline V gene has CDR1 KGHDR and CDR2 SFDVKD. The CDR3 consists of 13 residues. Here the CDR3 reads CATGQGSMETQYF. CDR3 bases: TGTGCCACCGGTCAGGGCTCGATGGAGACCCAGTACTTC.